The 5 T cell receptor beta chains presented below share a single source sample, sequenced in a study of T cells expressing NK-cell markers. For each CDR3 protein, TCRdb gives one entry from its re-call of the 5' RACE reads, without DNA. The sample spans 150,000 to 180,000 distinct CDR3 sequences; the ten largest clones claim more than 35%. The sample comprised blood T cells: a sorted CD56 or NKG2C T cell subset, CD4+ or CD8+ T cells, or bulk PBMC T cells (not recorded which). These TCRs come from a woman aged 45-60 years in good health.

The CDR3 region is CASYGGTVRNEQFF. The chain links TRBV11-2 to TRBJ2-1; TCRdb designates TRBD2, a call that cannot be tested without DNA. Germline V CDR1 and CDR2: SGHAT, FQNNGV. The CDR3 totals 14 residues.

The CDR3 loop is CSVDGLAGGPSSYNEQFF. The chain uses TRBV29-1 and TRBJ2-1; TCRdb gives TRBD2 as the D gene, but with no DNA this cannot be confirmed. Germline V gene data show CDR1 as SQVTM and CDR2 as ANQGSEA. The CDR3 runs to 18 residues.

The gene calls are TRBV6-5 and TRBJ2-1; TCRdb's assignment of TRBD2 cannot be checked, as there is no DNA. Germline V lookup: CDR1 MNHEY, CDR2 SVGAGI. This CDR3 is built from 14 residues. The CDR3 reads CASSYGWLDNEQFF.

This chain joins TRBV7-3 and TRBJ2-2; TCRdb names TRBD1, which stays unverified in the absence of DNA. This CDR3 is 13 amino acids long. The germline V gene encodes CDR1 SGHTA and CDR2 FQGTGA. The CDR3 loop reads CASSLGAWRELFF.

The chain couples TRBV5-6 to TRBJ2-1; absent DNA, TCRdb's TRBD1 call cannot be checked. Germline V gene lookup returns CDR1 SGHDT and CDR2 YYEEEE. This CDR3 has 16 amino acids. The CDR3 sequence: CASSLATGIGQYEQFF.